Below are 23 T cell receptor beta chains sequenced from a single sample in a study of T cells in Graves' hyperthyroidism and ophthalmopathy. RNA transcripts served as the template for amplifying TCR beta CDR3 regions. The HTBI primer set drove a first-round RT-PCR of the TCR CDR3. Each CDR3 protein is one row after TCRdb ran MiXCR on the multiplex PCR reads. The table lists roughly 380,000 distinct CDR3 sequences, roughly an eighth of them singletons. The sequenced sample was blood. These receptors all come from a woman aged 18-30 years with Graves' hyperthyroidism.

This clonotype has only a few counts. This chain links TRBV4-3 with TRBJ2-7, with a possible D match to TRBD1 (6 bases). The V gene's germline CDR1 is LGHNA and CDR2 YSLEER. V lost 0 bases, J lost 8 bases, and 17 bases lay in between. The CDR3 contains 15 residues. The CDR3 nucleotides are TGCGCCAGCAGCCAAGAGTCGACAGGAGCCTGGCAGCAGTACTTC. This encodes CASSQESTGAWQQYF.

In this sample, this clonotype turned up many times. V is TRBV12-3 or TRBV12-4 and J is TRBJ1-4, with D uncertain. This CDR3 region has 13 residues. The V end was cut by 1 base, the J end by 7 bases, with 7 bases between. DNA for the CDR3: TGTGCCAGCAGTTTAGGAGGTCCTGAAAAACTGTTTTTT. Encoded protein: CASSLGGPEKLFF.

This clonotype was counted many times. The rearrangement uses TRBV24-1 and TRBJ2-5; 13 nucleotides match TRBD2. The V segment lost 1 base and the J segment 0 bases; nucleotides outside the gene matches: 1. CDR1 is KGHDR, CDR2 SFDVKD, per germline. There are 17 residues in the CDR3. CDR3 residues: CATSDFGLAGDQETQYF. DNA of the CDR3: TGTGCCACCAGTGATTTTGGACTAGCGGGGGACCAAGAGACCCAGTACTTC.

This clonotype has a count of ten or more. The rearrangement uses TRBV6-1 and TRBJ1-1, with 12 bases fitting TRBD1. The CDR3 runs to 15 residues. Germline V gene data show CDR1 as MNHNS and CDR2 as SASEGT. V dropped 6 bases and J dropped 11; count of bases not matched to a gene: 13. CDR3 residues: CASSLAGTGGDVAFF. CDR3 bases: TGTGCCAGCAGCCTCGCCGGGACAGGGGGCGATGTGGCTTTCTTT.

In this sample, this clonotype turned up many times. The rearrangement links TRBV28 to TRBJ1-1, with 7 bases that match TRBD1. The CDR3 has 14 amino acids. CDR1 MDHEN and CDR2 SYDVKM come from the germline V gene. V dropped 6 bases and J dropped 5; count of bases not matched to a gene: 9. The CDR3 region is CASSPRGIGTEAFF. The CDR3 bases are TGTGCCAGCAGCCCCAGGGGGATAGGAACTGAAGCTTTCTTT.

This clonotype came up many times. Here the CDR3 reads CSASWWGKGETQYF. The CDR3 DNA reads TGCAGTGCTAGTTGGTGGGGCAAAGGGGAGACCCAGTACTTC. The chain combines TRBV20-1 with TRBJ2-5, with a weak D call TRBD1 (5 bases). This CDR3 has 14 residues. Germline CDR1 and CDR2: DFQATT and SNEGSKA (reference sequence). Trimming shortened V by 3 bases and J by 5 bases, and 16 bases separated the two germline ends.

This clonotype was counted at least ten times. The CDR3 coding sequence is TGCAGTGCTCACCTCACAGATACGCAGTATTTT. This sequence encodes CSAHLTDTQYF. The chain combines TRBV20-1 with TRBJ2-3; D is ambiguous. Germline CDR1 is DFQATT and CDR2 is SNEGSKA (reference sequence). V lost 5 bases and J lost 2, with 5 bases in between. CDR3 size: 11 residues.

This clonotype was found a few times. The chain's CDR3 is CASSPLIGRRGRDLGAFF. CDR3 in DNA: TGTGCCAGCTCACCTTTAATAGGGCGGAGAGGACGCGATCTGGGAGCTTTCTTT. This chain joins TRBV18 and TRBJ1-1; no clear D. Germline CDR1 reads KGHSH; CDR2 reads LQKENI. V lost 3 bases and J lost 10, with 30 bases in between. This CDR3 is 18 amino acids long.

This clonotype occurred many times. CDR3 residues: CASSRGQGARAFF. The CDR3 coding sequence is TGTGCCAGCAGCCGGGGACAGGGGGCGCGGGCTTTCTTT. V is TRBV3-1 and J is TRBJ1-1; 12 nucleotides match TRBD1. V was clipped by 4 bases and J by 11 bases; unmatched bases: 5. The germline V gene has CDR1 LGHDT and CDR2 YNNKEL (reference sequence). CDR3 length equals 13 residues.

This chain joins TRBV7-9 and TRBJ2-7; 9 bases are a match to TRBD2. Germline CDR1 is SEHNR and CDR2 is FQNEAQ (reference sequence). This CDR3 spans 16 amino acids. After removal of 1 base from V and 0 bases from J, the junction contained 4 bases not matched to a gene. The CDR3 region is CASSLGLAEFSYEQYF. CDR3 bases: TGTGCCAGCAGCTTAGGACTAGCGGAGTTCTCCTACGAGCAGTACTTC.

This clonotype was seen a few times. This sequence joins TRBV6-2 or TRBV6-3 and TRBJ1-6, with a tentative D call TRBD1 (5 bases). Germline V gene sequence: CDR1 MNHEY, CDR2 SVGEGT. Trimming stripped 2 bases from V and 10 bases from J, with 12 bases between. This CDR3 is 14 amino acids long. CDR3: CASSYNGDGSPLHF. As DNA, the CDR3 is TGTGCCAGCAGTTACAATGGGGACGGGTCACCCCTCCACTTT.

This clonotype has ten or more counts. The rearrangement links TRBV20-1 to TRBJ2-5, with D possibly matching TRBD2 (7 bases). CDR3 size: 13 residues. Germline-derived CDR1 and CDR2 are DFQATT and SNEGSKA (reference sequence). V gave up 5 bases and J gave up 4 bases, with 14 bases separating them. This CDR3 is CSAPRGGRETQYF. CDR3 bases: TGCAGTGCTCCGAGGGGGGGGCGAGAGACCCAGTACTTC.

Many counts were recorded for this clonotype. The chain uses TRBV20-1 and TRBJ2-3; TRBD2 might be the D (7 bases). CDR1 DFQATT and CDR2 SNEGSKA come from the germline V gene (reference sequence). The CDR3 consists of 15 residues. V lost 5 bases to trimming and J lost 0 bases, with 15 bases between them. The CDR3 DNA reads TGCAGTGCTCCTGCCAGGGGAGGGAGCACAGATACGCAGTATTTT. The encoded protein is CSAPARGGSTDTQYF.

This clonotype was seen at least ten times. The chain uses TRBV28 and TRBJ1-5, with D maybe TRBD1 (6 bases). Germline V lookup: CDR1 MDHEN, CDR2 SYDVKM. This CDR3 region has 15 residues. V was trimmed by 3 bases and J by 4 bases, leaving 13 bases between them. The DNA for the CDR3 is TGTGCCAGCAGTTTCTCGGGACAAACTAATCAGCCCCAGCATTTT. Protein sequence: CASSFSGQTNQPQHF. The full variable domain, completed using reference TRBV28 and TRBJ1-5, is DVKVTQSSRYLVKRTGEKVFLECVQDMDHENMFWYRQDPGLGLRLIYFSYDVKMKEKGDIPEGYSVSREKKERFSLILESASTNQTSMYLCASSFSGQTNQPQHFGDGTRLSIL.

In this sample, this clonotype turned up many times. The rearrangement uses TRBV2 and TRBJ1-2; a weak D match, TRBD1 (5 bases). Trimming cost V 6 bases and J 0 bases, with 14 bases left between them. The CDR3 extends over 15 amino acids. The V gene's germline CDR1 is SNHLY and CDR2 FYNNEI. As DNA, the CDR3 is TGTGCCAGCAGACTCGGGGGGGGTTCTAACTATGGCTACACCTTC. It codes for CASRLGGGSNYGYTF.

V is TRBV9 and J is TRBJ2-1; D not certain. The V end lost 2 bases, the J end lost 6 bases, and 12 bases lay between the germline ends. Germline CDR1 is SGDLS and CDR2 is YYNGEE. This CDR3 spans 14 amino acids. The CDR3 reads CASSVLRESNEQFF. As DNA, the CDR3 is TGTGCCAGCAGCGTTCTCCGAGAAAGCAATGAGCAGTTCTTC. The whole variable domain, filled in from reference TRBV9 and TRBJ2-1, reads DSGVTQTPKHLITATGQRVTLRCSPRSGDLSVYWYQQSLDQGLQFLIQYYNGEERAKGNILERFSAQQFPDLHSELNLSSLELGDSALYFCASSVLRESNEQFFGPGTRLTVL.

This CDR3 is CASRRGPNEQFF. The CDR3 DNA sequence: TGTGCCAGCAGAAGGGGTCCCAATGAGCAGTTCTTC. The chain has TRBV6-1 and TRBJ2-1, with a weak D call TRBD1 (5 bases). This CDR3 region has 12 residues. CDR1 and CDR2 (germline): MNHNS, SASEGT. Deletions cut 6 bases from V and 6 bases from J, with 9 bases between.

The sample holds a few counts of this clonotype. The chain links TRBV29-1 to TRBJ1-2; weak D call: TRBD1 (6 bases). There are 13 residues in the CDR3. V was trimmed by 1 base and J by 7 bases, leaving 13 bases between them. CDR1 and CDR2 from the germline V gene are SQVTM and ANQGSEA. The CDR3 loop reads CSVEAGHSLGYTF. The CDR3, as DNA: TGCAGCGTTGAAGCGGGACATAGTCTTGGCTACACCTTC.

The sample holds many counts of this clonotype. The J gene is TRBJ2-2, the V gene TRBV3-1; 9 bases align to TRBD2. The CDR3 sequence is 15 residues long. Germline CDR1 reads LGHDT; CDR2 reads YNNKEL (reference sequence). The J segment lost 1 base and the V segment lost 4 bases, leaving 1 base of the junction unmatched. The CDR3 DNA is TGTGCCAGCAGCCCGACTAGCGGGAACACCGGGGAGCTGTTTTTT. It translates to CASSPTSGNTGELFF.

This clonotype was found a few times. One base away lies a much larger clone, so this may be a sequencing read error. The rearrangement links TRBV11-1 to TRBJ2-1; D might be TRBD2 (6 bases). Germline V gene data show CDR1 as SGHAT and CDR2 as FQDESV (reference sequence). The germline V and J ends were trimmed by 3 bases and 4 bases, with 7 bases remaining between them. The CDR3 length is 13 residues. This CDR3 reads CASSLDYYNEQFF. The CDR3 nucleotides read TGTGCCAGCAGCTTGGACTATTACAATGAGCAGTTCTTC.

This clonotype came up many times. The J gene is TRBJ2-7, the V gene TRBV6-1; D may match TRBD1 or TRBD2 (6 bases each). Per the germline V gene, CDR1 is MNHNS and CDR2 is SASEGT. The CDR3 is 12 residues long. The V end was cut by 11 bases, the J end by 0 bases, with 11 bases between. The CDR3 DNA is TGTGCCGGCGGGGACATCTCCTACGAGCAGTACTTC. It yields the protein CAGGDISYEQYF.

The V and J genes are TRBV2 and TRBJ1-5, with 10 bases matching TRBD1. The germline V gene encodes CDR1 SNHLY and CDR2 FYNNEI. V shed 6 bases, J shed 6 bases, and the junction held 8 bases outside the gene matches. The CDR3 spans 15 residues. The chain's CDR3 is CASSPGQGPGQPQHF. The CDR3 nucleotides are TGTGCCAGCAGCCCGGGACAGGGGCCGGGTCAGCCCCAGCATTTT.

This clonotype was observed a few times. The chain combines TRBV27 with TRBJ2-7; unclear D gene. V lost 2 bases, J lost 7 bases, and 12 bases lay in between. Looked up from germline, CDR1 is MNHEY and CDR2 is SMNVEV (reference sequence). The CDR3 runs to 13 residues. This CDR3 is CASSLISGGEQYF. CDR3 sequence (DNA): TGTGCCAGCAGTTTAATCTCGGGTGGAGAGCAGTACTTC.